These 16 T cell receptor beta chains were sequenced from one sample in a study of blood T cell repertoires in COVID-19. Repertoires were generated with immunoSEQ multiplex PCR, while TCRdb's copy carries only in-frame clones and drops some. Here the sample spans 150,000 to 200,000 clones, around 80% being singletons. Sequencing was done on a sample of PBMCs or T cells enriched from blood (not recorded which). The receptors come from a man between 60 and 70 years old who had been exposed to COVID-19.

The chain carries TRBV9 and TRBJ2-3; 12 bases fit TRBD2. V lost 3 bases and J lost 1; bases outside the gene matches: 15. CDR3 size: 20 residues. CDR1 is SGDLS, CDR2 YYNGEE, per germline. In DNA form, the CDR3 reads TGTGCCAGCAGCGACCGGACTAGCGGGAAAGGGGGCCCTGGCACAGATACGCAGTATTTT. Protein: CASSDRTSGKGGPGTDTQYF.

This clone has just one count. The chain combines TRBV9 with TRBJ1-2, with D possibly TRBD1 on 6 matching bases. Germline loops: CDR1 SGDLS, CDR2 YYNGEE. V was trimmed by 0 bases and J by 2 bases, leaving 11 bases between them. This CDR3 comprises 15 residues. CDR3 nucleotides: TGTGCCAGCAGCGTAGGAGTACAGGGCAACTATGGCTACACCTTC. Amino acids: CASSVGVQGNYGYTF.

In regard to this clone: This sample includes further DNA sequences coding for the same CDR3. The CDR3 reads CASSPGASYEQYF. Here the CDR3 DNA reads TGTGCCAGCAGTCCAGGGGCCTCCTACGAGCAGTACTTC. The chain recombines TRBV27 with TRBJ2-7; D perhaps matches TRBD1 (6 bases). Trimming cost V 5 bases and J 0 bases, with 8 bases left between them. Germline V gene data show CDR1 as MNHEY and CDR2 as SMNVEV (reference sequence). CDR3 size: 13 residues.

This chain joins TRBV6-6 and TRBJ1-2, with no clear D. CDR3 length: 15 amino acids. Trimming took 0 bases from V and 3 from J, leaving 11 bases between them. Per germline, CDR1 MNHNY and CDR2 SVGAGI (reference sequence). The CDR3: CASSYSNLRYYGYTF. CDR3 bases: TGTGCCAGCAGTTACTCGAACCTAAGATACTATGGCTACACCTTC.

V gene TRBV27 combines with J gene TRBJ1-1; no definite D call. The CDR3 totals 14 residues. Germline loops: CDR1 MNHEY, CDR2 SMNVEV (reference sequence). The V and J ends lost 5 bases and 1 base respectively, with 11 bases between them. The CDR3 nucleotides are TGTGCCAGCAGTGATAATAACAGGAACACTGAAGCTTTCTTT. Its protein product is CASSDNNRNTEAFF.

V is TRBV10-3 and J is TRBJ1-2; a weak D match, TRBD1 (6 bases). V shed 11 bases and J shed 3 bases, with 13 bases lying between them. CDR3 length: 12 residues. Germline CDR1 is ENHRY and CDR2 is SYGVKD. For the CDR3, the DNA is TGTGCCTCCAAACAGGGTGACTATGGCTACACCTTC. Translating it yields CASKQGDYGYTF.

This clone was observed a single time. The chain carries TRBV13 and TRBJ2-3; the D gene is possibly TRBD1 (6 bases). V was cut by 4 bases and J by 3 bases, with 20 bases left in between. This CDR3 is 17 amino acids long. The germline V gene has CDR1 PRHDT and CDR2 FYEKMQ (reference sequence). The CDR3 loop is CASSSPLQGLRTDTQYF. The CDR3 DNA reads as TGTGCCAGCAGCTCCCCCCTTCAGGGGTTGAGGACAGATACGCAGTATTTT.

CDR3: CASSKALAGVCYTDTQYF. Written as DNA, the CDR3 is TGTGCCAGCAGCAAAGCCCTAGCGGGAGTGTGTTACACAGATACGCAGTATTTT. The chain links TRBV21-1 to TRBJ2-3; the table's D call, TRBD2, has no DNA check behind it. TRBV21-1 is classified as a pseudogene. This CDR3 region has 18 residues.

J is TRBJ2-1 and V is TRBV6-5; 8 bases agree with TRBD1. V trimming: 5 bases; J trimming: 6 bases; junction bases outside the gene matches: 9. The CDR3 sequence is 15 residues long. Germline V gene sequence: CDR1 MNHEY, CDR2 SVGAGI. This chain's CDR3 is CASSSRQGNPNEQFF. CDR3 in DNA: TGTGCCAGCAGTAGCCGACAGGGGAACCCCAATGAGCAGTTCTTC.

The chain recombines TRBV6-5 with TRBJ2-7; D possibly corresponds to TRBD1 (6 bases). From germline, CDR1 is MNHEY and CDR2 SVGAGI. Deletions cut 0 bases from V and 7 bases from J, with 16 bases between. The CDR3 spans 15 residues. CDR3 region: CASSYSGTSGGEQYF. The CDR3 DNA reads TGTGCCAGCAGTTACTCGGGGACATCGGGTGGGGAGCAGTACTTC.

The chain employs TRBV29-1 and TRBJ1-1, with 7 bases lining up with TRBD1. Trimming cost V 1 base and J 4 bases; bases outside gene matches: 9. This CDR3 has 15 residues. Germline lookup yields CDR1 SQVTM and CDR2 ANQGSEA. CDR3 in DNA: TGCAGCGTTGAAGGGAACAGGGGAGTGGGCACTGAAGCTTTCTTT. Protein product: CSVEGNRGVGTEAFF.

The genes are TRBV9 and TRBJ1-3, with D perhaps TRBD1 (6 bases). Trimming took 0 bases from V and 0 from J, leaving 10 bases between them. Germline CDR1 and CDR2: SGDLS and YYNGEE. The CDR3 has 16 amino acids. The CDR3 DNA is TGTGCCAGCAGCGTAGGTGGCAGGGGCTCTGGAAACACCATATATTTT. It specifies CASSVGGRGSGNTIYF.

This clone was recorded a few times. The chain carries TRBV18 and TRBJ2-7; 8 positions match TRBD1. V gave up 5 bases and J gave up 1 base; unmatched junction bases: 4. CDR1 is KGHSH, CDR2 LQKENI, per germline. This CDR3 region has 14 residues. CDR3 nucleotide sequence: TGTGCCAGCTCAACCCGACAGGGGTCCTACGAGCAGTACTTC. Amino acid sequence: CASSTRQGSYEQYF. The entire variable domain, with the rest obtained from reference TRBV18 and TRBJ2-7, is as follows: NAGVMQNPRHLVRRRGQEARLRCSPMKGHSHVYWYRQLPEEGLKFMVYLQKENIIDESGMPKERFSAEFPKEGPSILRIQQVVRGDSAAYFCASSTRQGSYEQYFGPGTRLTVT.

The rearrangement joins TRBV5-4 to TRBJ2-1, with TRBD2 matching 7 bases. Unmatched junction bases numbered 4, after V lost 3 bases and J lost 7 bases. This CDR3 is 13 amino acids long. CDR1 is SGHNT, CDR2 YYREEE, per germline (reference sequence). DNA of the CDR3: TGTGCCAGCAGCTCCCGACTAGCAAATGAGCAGTTCTTC. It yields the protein CASSSRLANEQFF.

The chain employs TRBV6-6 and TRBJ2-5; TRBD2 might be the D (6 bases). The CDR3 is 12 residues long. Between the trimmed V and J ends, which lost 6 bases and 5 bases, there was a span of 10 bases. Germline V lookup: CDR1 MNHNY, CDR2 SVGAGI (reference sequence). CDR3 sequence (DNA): TGTGCCAGCAGCCGGAGGGGTGAGACCCAGTACTTC. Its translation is CASSRRGETQYF.

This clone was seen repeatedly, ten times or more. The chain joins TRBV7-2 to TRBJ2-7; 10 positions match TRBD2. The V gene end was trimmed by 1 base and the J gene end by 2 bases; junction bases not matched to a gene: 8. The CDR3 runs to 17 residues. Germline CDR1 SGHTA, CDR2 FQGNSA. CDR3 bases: TGTGCCAGCAGCTTAGGTCTAGCGGGAGAGCTCCCCTACGAGCAGTACTTC. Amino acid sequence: CASSLGLAGELPYEQYF.